This TCR beta chain appears in the sequencing data of a study of T cells in Graves' hyperthyroidism and ophthalmopathy. It was RNA transcripts that yielded the amplified TCR beta CDR3 regions. An initial round of RT-PCR targeting the TCR CDR3 relied on the HTBI primer set. TCRdb re-called the multiplex PCR reads with MiXCR, one entry per CDR3 protein. The repertoire includes 400,000 to 500,000 distinct CDR3 sequences, around 15% of them detected once, and less than 20% sits in the top ten. The CDR3 loop spans 14 amino acids. V was shortened by 5 bases and J by 3 bases, with 12 bases between the two germline ends. The germline V gene encodes CDR1 SGHDT and CDR2 YYEEEE. Uncontrolled infections, other autoimmune diseases, pregnancy or lactation led to exclusion of patients. This clonotype was counted many times. Its antigen is not identified. Study-wide results and limits: Blood samples included most of the expanded thyroid clonotypes exceeding 0.001.

Sequencing was carried out using blood. This receptor was identified in a woman aged 18-30 years with Graves' hyperthyroidism. The rearrangement joins TRBV5-6 to TRBJ2-1; D ambiguous. The CDR3 DNA follows: TGTGCCAGCAGAACGGACCAGTACTACAATGAGCAGTTCTTC. Its protein is CASRTDQYYNEQFF.